This TCR beta chain was sequenced for a study of cytomegalovirus exposure and HLA in healthy donors. V shed 5 bases and J shed 7 bases, with 17 bases lying between them. CDR3 length: 14 amino acids. Germline loops: CDR1 MNHNY, CDR2 SVGAGI (reference sequence). 60 Vbeta and 13 Jbeta primers were used in PCR. Method: immunoSEQ multiplex PCR; TCRdb's copy keeps in-frame clones and lacks some. The repertoire holds 180,000 or so clones, with about 82% as singletons. What was sequenced was PBMCs. The receptor's source is a man aged 18 to 29 in good health and CMV-seronegative. This chain uses TRBV6-6 with TRBJ1-1; TRBD1 might be the D (6 bases). The CDR3 bases are TGTGCCAGCAGTCCCCCCGGGGGGCAAAGTGAAGCTTTCTTT. It specifies CASSPPGGQSEAFF.